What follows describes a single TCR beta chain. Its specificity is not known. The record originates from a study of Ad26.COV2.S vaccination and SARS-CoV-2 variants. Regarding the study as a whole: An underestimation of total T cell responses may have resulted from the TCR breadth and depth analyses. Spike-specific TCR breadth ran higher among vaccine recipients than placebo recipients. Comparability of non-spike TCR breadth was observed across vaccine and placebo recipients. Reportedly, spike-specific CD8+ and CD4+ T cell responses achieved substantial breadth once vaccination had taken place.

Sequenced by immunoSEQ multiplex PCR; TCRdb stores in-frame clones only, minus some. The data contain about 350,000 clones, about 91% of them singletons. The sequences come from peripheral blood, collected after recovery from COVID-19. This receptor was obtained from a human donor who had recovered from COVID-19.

DNA of the CDR3: TGCGCCAGCAGCTCGGGGACTTTGGGGACCGGGGAGCTGTTTTTT. Translation: CASSSGTLGTGELFF. The genes are TRBV5-1 and TRBJ2-2, with D perhaps matching TRBD2 (6 bases). CDR1 SGHRS and CDR2 YFSETQ come from the germline V gene. Deletions cut 3 bases from V and 5 bases from J, with 14 bases between. This CDR3 is built from 15 residues.